This T cell receptor beta chain was identified in a study of response to subunit inactivated influenza vaccine. MiXCR, applied by TCRdb to the RT-PCR reads, yields one record per CDR3 protein. The table shows over 650,000 distinct CDR3 sequences, with under 20% occurring only once. Regarding the study as a whole: The authors offered the suggestion that each seasonal influenza vaccination recruits few new T cells.

Remarks on this clonotype: Its antigen is undetermined.

This sequence originates from a man in his fifties or sixties who received an inactivated influenza vaccine. Sequencing used PBMCs from blood, obtained 4 to 6 days after vaccination.

In DNA, the CDR3 is TGTGCCAGCAGTGAACTCGGGGTCGGCGAGCAGTACTTC. Translated, it gives CASSELGVGEQYF. The chain has TRBV6-1 and TRBJ2-7, with TRBD2 as a possible D gene (5 bases). CDR1 MNHNS and CDR2 SASEGT come from the germline V gene. The V and J ends lost 2 bases and 6 bases respectively, with 11 bases between them. CDR3 size: 13 residues.